This T cell receptor (beta chain) derives from a study of beta chain features in type 1 diabetes. Study-wide points: Shorter TCRB CDR3s, moderately but significantly so, were found in Type 1 diabetes patients in all four CD4+ subsets.

There are 15 residues in the CDR3. Germline CDR1 reads SGHTA; CDR2 reads FQGNSA. V lost 0 bases and J lost 4, with 10 bases in between. The whole isolated RNA underwent reverse transcription, so sequencing captured expressed TCRB transcripts. The method was immunoSEQ multiplex PCR; TCRdb's version includes in-frame clones alone and lacks a portion of them. The table has 350,000 to 450,000 clones, around 14% seen once. This clone was counted a few times. Its cognate antigen is unknown. Sequencing was performed on naive CD4+ T cells from blood. This chain joins TRBV7-2 and TRBJ2-1; possibly TRBD2 for D (6 bases). This TCR was recovered from a man between 25 and 39 years old in good health. Here the CDR3 reads CASSLARAGYNEQFF. The CDR3 DNA is TGTGCCAGCAGCTTAGCCAGAGCGGGTTACAATGAGCAGTTCTTC.